This T cell receptor beta chain was captured by sequencing in a study of cytomegalovirus exposure and HLA in healthy donors (dated by TCRdb to 2016 to 2017). Looking at the study overall: A later analysis indicated that the 90 to 150 validation repertoires were generated on the platform also employed for the roughly 650 repertoires of the first cohort. The study aimed to test whether cataloging public T cell receptors could reveal signatures of past pathogen exposure. Along with the approximately 600-subject first cohort, a separate validation cohort of 120 different subjects was used. The study combined high-throughput TCR immunosequencing, statistical association of individual TCRs with disease status, and machine learning to predict cytomegalovirus infection status.

Findings and caveats that apply to the study as a whole: All 120 or so repertoires were used to score co-occurrence in the validation cohort in a later analysis, because that analysis had no HLA typing for the cohort. The classifier was reported to diagnose cytomegalovirus status with high specificity and sensitivity in both the original and validation cohorts. Most TCR sequences were observed very rarely across donors, whereas some public TCRs were present in many individuals. Subsequent analysis determined that TCRs grouped into clusters in the first cohort also showed a tendency toward co-occurrence across the 120 or so validation repertoires, and about 93% of cluster scores exceeded 0. A few of the identified cytomegalovirus-associated TCR beta chains were confirmed in vitro to be specific for cytomegalovirus antigens. In the study, about 150 TCR beta chains were listed as associated with cytomegalovirus. It was suggested by the authors that the approach could potentially be generalized to other disease states and immunological phenotypes.

Turning to this clone: Which antigen it targets is not known. No base quality information exists; no much larger clone differs at one position.

Libraries were constructed by the immunoSEQ multiplex PCR assay. The paper's data handling went like this. A statistical classification framework was built for diagnosing cytomegalovirus status from the catalog of TCR beta chain sequences. The immuneACCESS repertoire file appears here via TCRdb, limited to in-frame rearrangements. These files lack a portion of the clones; in checked studies, under half of the deficit traces to unresolved V genes, and the cause of the others is not known. The DNA was the basis for D and trimming; V, J and clone size are from that table. This sample is represented by tens of thousands of clones; 84% of them were singletons. The ten top clones hold 9% to 14% of the sample. The germline V gene supplies CDR1 MDHEN and CDR2 SYDVKM. Inclusive of the bounding cysteine and phenylalanine, the CDR3 is 14 residues long. Of all the DNA, just the CDR3 is kept, 42 bases in frame from base 1. The V end gives up 4 bases and the J end 10 bases, leaving 7 bases in the junction not matched to a gene.

Separate from the approximately 730-subject first cohort, the validation cohort of roughly 120 subjects was the group to which the donors belonged. The origin of this receptor is a woman aged 18-35 years in good health and CMV-seropositive. This chain is built from TRBV28 and TRBJ1-4; TRBD1 fits 9 bases in the junction. The sample taken for sequencing was PBMCs. The CDR3 reads CASSSGTGRGKLFF. In nucleotide form, the sequence is TGTGCCAGCAGTTCCGGGACAGGGCGTGGAAAACTGTTTTTT.